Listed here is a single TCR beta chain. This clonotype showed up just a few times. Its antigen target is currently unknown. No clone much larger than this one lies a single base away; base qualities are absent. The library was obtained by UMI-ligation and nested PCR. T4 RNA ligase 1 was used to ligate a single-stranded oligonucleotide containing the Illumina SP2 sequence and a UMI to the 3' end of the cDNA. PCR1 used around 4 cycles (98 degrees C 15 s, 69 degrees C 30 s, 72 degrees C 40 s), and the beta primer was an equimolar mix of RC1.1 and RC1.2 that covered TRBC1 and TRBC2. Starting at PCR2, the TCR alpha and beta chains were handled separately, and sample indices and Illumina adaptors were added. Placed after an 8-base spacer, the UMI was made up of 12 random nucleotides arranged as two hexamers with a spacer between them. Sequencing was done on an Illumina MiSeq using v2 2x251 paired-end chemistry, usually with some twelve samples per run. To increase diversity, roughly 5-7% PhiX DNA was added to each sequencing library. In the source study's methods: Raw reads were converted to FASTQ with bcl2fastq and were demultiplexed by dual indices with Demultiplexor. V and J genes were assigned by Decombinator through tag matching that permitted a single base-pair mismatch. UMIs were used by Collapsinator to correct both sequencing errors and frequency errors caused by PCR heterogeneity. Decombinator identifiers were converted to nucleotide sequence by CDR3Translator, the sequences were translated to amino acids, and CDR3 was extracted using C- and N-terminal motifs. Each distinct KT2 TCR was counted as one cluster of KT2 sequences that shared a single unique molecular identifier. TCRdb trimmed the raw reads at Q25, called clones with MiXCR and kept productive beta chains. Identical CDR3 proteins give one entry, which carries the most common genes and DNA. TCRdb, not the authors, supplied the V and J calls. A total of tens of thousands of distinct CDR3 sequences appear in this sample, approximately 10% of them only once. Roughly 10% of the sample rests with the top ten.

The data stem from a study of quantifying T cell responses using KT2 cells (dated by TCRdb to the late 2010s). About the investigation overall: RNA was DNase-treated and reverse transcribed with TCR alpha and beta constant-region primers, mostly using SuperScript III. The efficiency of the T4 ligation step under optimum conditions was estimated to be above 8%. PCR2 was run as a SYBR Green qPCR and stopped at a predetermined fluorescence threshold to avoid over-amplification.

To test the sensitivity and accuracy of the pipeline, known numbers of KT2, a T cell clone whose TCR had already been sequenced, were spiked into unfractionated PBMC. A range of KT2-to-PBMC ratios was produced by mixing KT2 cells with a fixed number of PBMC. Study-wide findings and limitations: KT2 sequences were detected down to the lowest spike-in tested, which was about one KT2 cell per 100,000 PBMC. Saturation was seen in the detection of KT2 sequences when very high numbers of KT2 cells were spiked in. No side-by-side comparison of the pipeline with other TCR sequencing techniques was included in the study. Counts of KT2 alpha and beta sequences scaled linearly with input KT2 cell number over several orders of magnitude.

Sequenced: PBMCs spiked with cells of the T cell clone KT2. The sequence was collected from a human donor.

Read as DNA, the sequence is TGTGCCAGCAGCCTCAGGGGGGGGGCATCGGCCACTGAAGCTTTCTTT. It is translated as CASSLRGGASATEAFF. Rearrangement joined TRBV27 to TRBJ1-1, and TRBD1 aligns with 7 junction nucleotides. V trim: 6 bases; J trim: 4 bases; unmatched bases: 14. The CDR3 contains 16 residues, cysteine and phenylalanine counted. Just CDR3 DNA is preserved here, 48 bases in frame from base 1. For CDR1 and CDR2, the germline V gene (reference sequence) lists MNHEY and SMNVEV.